The 9 T cell receptor beta chains presented below share a single source sample, sequenced in a study of type 1 and type 2 diabetes patients. PCR was run on genomic DNA. Amplification of the beta chain CDR3 used 30 forward and 13 reverse multiplex primers. TCRdb passed the multiplex PCR reads through MiXCR, listing each CDR3 protein once. The sample contains 270,000 or so distinct CDR3 sequences, around 47% of which appear only once. Sequencing was performed on peripheral blood mononuclear cells (PBMCs). These receptors all stem from a man between 18 and 29 years old with type 2 diabetes.

The genes are TRBV6-6 and TRBJ2-1; TRBD1 might be the D (6 bases). The V end was cut by 6 bases, the J end by 2 bases, with 20 bases between. The CDR3 covers 17 residues. Germline V CDR1 and CDR2: MNHNY, SVGAGI (reference sequence). This CDR3 reads CASRGNWAGTTYNEQFF. The CDR3 bases are TGTGCCAGCAGGGGTAATTGGGCCGGGACAACCTACAATGAGCAGTTCTTC.

The chain uses TRBV11-3 and TRBJ2-2; D unresolved. Trimming removed 3 bases at V and 7 bases at J, with 6 bases between. Germline loops: CDR1 SGHNT, CDR2 YENEEA. The CDR3 runs to 12 residues. CDR3 protein: CASSLGIGELFF. The CDR3 bases are TGTGCCAGCAGCTTGGGAATCGGGGAGCTGTTTTTT.

The chain carries TRBV5-1 and TRBJ1-6, with D possibly being TRBD1 (6 bases). CDR3 length equals 14 residues. CDR1 and CDR2 (germline): SGHRS, YFSETQ. The V end was cut by 4 bases, the J end by 7 bases, with 12 bases between. CDR3 sequence: CASSQGQPNSPLHF. The CDR3 coding sequence is TGCGCCAGCAGCCAGGGGCAACCAAATTCACCCCTCCACTTT.

This clonotype has just one count. The J gene is TRBJ2-1, the V gene TRBV29-1; TRBD2 aligns across 8 bases. V gave up 7 bases and J gave up 4 bases; unmatched junction bases: 9. CDR3 length: 14 amino acids. CDR1 is SQVTM, CDR2 ANQGSEA, per germline. The CDR3 reads CSAILAGGYNEQFF. The CDR3 DNA follows: TGCAGCGCCATCCTAGCGGGCGGATACAATGAGCAGTTCTTC.

This chain connects TRBV6-2 or TRBV6-3 to TRBJ1-1; TRBD1 agrees at 7 bases. Germline loops: CDR1 MNHEY, CDR2 SVGEGT. After removal of 7 bases from V and 2 bases from J, the junction contained 22 bases not matched to a gene. There are 19 residues in the CDR3. CDR3 DNA sequence: TGTGCCAGCATCGCCCTACATCTTAGAAAGGACAGGCCCAACACTGAAGCTTTCTTT. Translation: CASIALHLRKDRPNTEAFF.

The CDR3: CASSEWRRVRDEQYF. The CDR3 nucleotides read TGTGCCAGCAGTGAATGGAGGAGGGTGCGCGACGAGCAGTACTTC. The V call is TRBV6-6, the J call TRBJ2-7, with D tentatively TRBD2 (6 bases). Trimming took off 5 bases at V and 5 bases at J, with 19 bases between the two ends. CDR3 length: 15 residues. The V gene's germline CDR1 is MNHNY and CDR2 SVGAGI (reference sequence).

The V and J genes are TRBV5-1 and TRBJ2-1; the D is unclear. This CDR3 region has 12 residues. With 2 bases removed from V and 8 bases from J, the gap between germline ends came to 8 bases. The V gene's germline CDR1 is SGHRS and CDR2 YFSETQ. The CDR3 DNA is TGCGCCAGCAGCTTTAGAGGAGATGAGCAGTTCTTC. As protein: CASSFRGDEQFF.

The chain is built from TRBV11-1 and TRBJ2-1; possible D gene TRBD2, 6 bases. V was pared by 2 bases and J by 1 base, with 9 bases between. The CDR3 sequence is 15 residues long. Germline V gives CDR1 SGHAT, CDR2 FQDESV (reference sequence). The CDR3 coding sequence is TGTGCCAGCAGCTTACGGGACTCTTCCTACAATGAGCAGTTCTTC. Residues: CASSLRDSSYNEQFF.

This clonotype has only a few counts. The J gene is TRBJ1-2, the V gene TRBV25-1; possible D gene TRBD1, 5 bases. This CDR3 comprises 15 residues. Trimming left V 0 bases short and J 4 bases short, with 12 bases between. CDR1 MGHDK and CDR2 SYGVNS come from the germline V gene. The CDR3 DNA follows: TGTGCCAGCAGTGAATATGGGGCGGGTGCCTATGGCTACACCTTC. This gives the protein CASSEYGAGAYGYTF.